The 20 T cell receptor beta chains below come from one sample, sequenced in a study of naive and memory T cell subsets. Both TRBC1 and TRBC2 were covered by a beta constant-region primer of two equimolar oligonucleotides. Four rounds of PCR amplified the ligated cDNA using nested alpha and beta constant-region primers plus SP2. TCRdb reprocessed the UMI-ligation and nested PCR reads with MiXCR, giving one entry per CDR3 protein. Counted here are approximately 140,000 distinct CDR3 sequences, approximately 22% occurring once; the ten biggest clones make up roughly 0.1%. Study results and caveats: Especially in CD8 cells, naive repertoires contained a few larger clonotypes, possibly CD45RA-re-expressing memory cells.

Their antigens are not known. Sequencing was carried out using naive CD4+ T cells from blood. All receptors derive from a human donor in good health.

This CDR3 reads CASSFGGSRSYNEQFF. In DNA form, the CDR3 reads TGTGCCAGCAGCTTTGGCGGGAGCCGCTCCTACAATGAGCAGTTCTTC. This rearrangement joins TRBV7-2 to TRBJ2-1, with TRBD2 matching 7 bases. The germline CDR1 and CDR2 sequences are SGHTA and FQGNSA. V lost 3 bases to trimming and J lost 0 bases; unmatched junction nucleotides: 5. The CDR3 loop spans 16 amino acids.

This chain uses TRBV30 with TRBJ2-1, with D hard to call. The CDR3 sequence is 10 residues long. The V gene's germline CDR1 is GTSNPN and CDR2 SVGIG (reference sequence). V lost 6 bases, J lost 9 bases, and 9 bases lay in between. The CDR3 here is CACPSGEQFF. The CDR3 nucleotides read TGTGCCTGCCCGAGTGGTGAGCAGTTCTTC.

DNA for the CDR3: TGCGCCAGCAGCTTGGCCATTCCTAGCGGGACCGCCTTGGCCTACGAGCAGTACTTC. Amino acids: CASSLAIPSGTALAYEQYF. The J gene is TRBJ2-7, the V gene TRBV5-1; 9 bases align to TRBD2. The germline gives CDR1 SGHRS, CDR2 YFSETQ. The V segment lost 0 bases and the J segment 2 bases; nucleotides outside the gene matches: 15. The CDR3 loop spans 19 amino acids.

In this sample, this clonotype turned up a few times. The rearrangement uses TRBV28 and TRBJ1-2; 7 bases match TRBD1. The junction had 5 bases not matched to a gene; V was cut back by 3 bases and J by 4 bases. The CDR3 is 14 amino acids. CDR1 is MDHEN and CDR2 is SYDVKM in the germline V gene. The CDR3 reads CASSFLTGIYGYTF. Written as DNA, the CDR3 is TGTGCCAGCAGTTTCCTGACAGGGATCTATGGCTACACCTTC.

V usage is TRBV7-6 and J usage is TRBJ2-7; 13 bases line up with TRBD2. The CDR3 extends over 19 amino acids. Germline values: CDR1 SGHVS, CDR2 FNYEAQ. J lost 5 bases, V lost 5 bases, and 18 bases had no gene match. CDR3 sequence (DNA): TGTGCCAGCAGCCTAAGCGAAGGGACTAGCGGGAAAGTCGCGGACGAGCAGTACTTC. Translation: CASSLSEGTSGKVADEQYF.

This clonotype came up many times. The chain has TRBV29-1 and TRBJ2-7; 7 bases match TRBD1. V was pared by 3 bases and J by 0 bases, with 5 bases of the junction left unmatched. There are 14 residues in the CDR3. Germline assignment: CDR1 SQVTM and CDR2 ANQGSEA. This CDR3 is CSVEMTGISYEQYF. The CDR3 coding sequence is TGCAGCGTTGAGATGACAGGGATCTCCTACGAGCAGTACTTC.

CDR3 DNA sequence: TGTGCCAGCAGCCCCAGAAGGGGTCAGCAGTTCTTC. Translating gives CASSPRRGQQFF. The rearrangement links TRBV6-5 to TRBJ2-1; D may be TRBD1 (5 bases). The V gene lost 6 bases and the J gene lost 11 bases, with 14 bases spanning the gap. The CDR3 sequence is 12 residues long. CDR1 is MNHEY, CDR2 SVGAGI, per germline.

CDR3 nucleotide sequence: TGCAGTGCTACCCTCTTTACTAGCGGTAAACACTCTACCTCGTCCTACAATGAGCAGTTCTTC. Amino acid sequence: CSATLFTSGKHSTSSYNEQFF. The chain joins TRBV20-1 to TRBJ2-1, with TRBD2 matching 8 bases. The CDR3 totals 21 residues. The V and J ends lost 4 bases and 1 base, in that order; junction bases with no gene match: 24. The germline V gene encodes CDR1 DFQATT and CDR2 SNEGSKA (reference sequence).

The chain couples TRBV2 to TRBJ1-2; no reliable D call. The ends were cut back, 0 bases at V and 4 bases at J, with 15 bases in the middle. Germline V gives CDR1 SNHLY, CDR2 FYNNEI. The CDR3 is 16 amino acids. The chain's CDR3 is CASSEAPGLTFYGYTF. In nucleotides, the CDR3 is TGTGCCAGCAGTGAAGCGCCCGGGCTAACCTTCTATGGCTACACCTTC. Looking up the rest from reference TRBV2 and TRBJ1-2 gives the full variable domain: EPEVTQTPSHQVTQMGQEVILRCVPISNHLYFYWYRQILGQKVEFLVSFYNNEISEKSEIFDDQFSVERPDGSNFTLKIRSTKLEDSAMYFCASSEAPGLTFYGYTFGSGTRLTVV.

This clonotype came up a few times. The rearrangement joins TRBV28 to TRBJ2-1; 12 bases match TRBD2. The CDR3 consists of 17 residues. Germline lookup yields CDR1 MDHEN and CDR2 SYDVKM. With 6 bases clipped from V and 4 bases from J, the junction kept 10 bases outside the gene matches. The CDR3 spells CASSFRLAGDNYNEQFF. CDR3 coding DNA: TGTGCCAGCAGCTTTAGACTAGCGGGAGATAATTACAATGAGCAGTTCTTC.

This chain uses TRBV30 with TRBJ2-7; D gene unclear. The CDR3 is made up of 14 amino acids. The V gene's germline CDR1 is GTSNPN and CDR2 SVGIG (reference sequence). V lost 0 bases, J lost 1 base, and 10 bases lay in between. As DNA, the CDR3 is TGTGCCTGGAGTGTAAGTGGAATGTCCTACGAGCAGTACTTC. Amino acids: CAWSVSGMSYEQYF.

This clonotype turned up a few times. This chain links TRBV20-1 with TRBJ1-6; 7 nucleotides agree with TRBD1. CDR1 is DFQATT, CDR2 SNEGSKA, per germline (reference sequence). This CDR3 comprises 13 residues. Trimming took 3 bases from V and 7 from J; bases not matched to a gene: 3. CDR3 protein: CSARDRQNSPLHF. Written as DNA, the CDR3 is TGCAGTGCTAGGGACAGGCAGAATTCACCCCTCCACTTT.

This clonotype has more than one count but fewer than ten. The chain carries TRBV7-9 and TRBJ1-2; 9 bases are a match to TRBD1. V gave up 5 bases and J gave up 8 bases; unmatched junction bases: 6. This CDR3 is built from 13 residues. Germline V CDR1 and CDR2: SEHNR, FQNEAQ (reference sequence). The CDR3 DNA follows: TGTGCCAGCAGCGGGACAGGGTGGCAGGGCTACACCTTC. Its translation is CASSGTGWQGYTF.

V and J are TRBV6-5 and TRBJ2-5; D remains unclear. Looked up from germline, CDR1 is MNHEY and CDR2 is SVGAGI. V was cut by 5 bases and J by 4 bases, with 5 bases left in between. The CDR3 runs 11 residues. The CDR3, as DNA: TGTGCCAGCAGTATCGGAGAGACCCAGTACTTC. Amino acids: CASSIGETQYF.

The chain is built from TRBV6-5 and TRBJ2-7, with 10 bases fitting TRBD1. The CDR3 covers 14 residues. Germline lookup yields CDR1 MNHEY and CDR2 SVGAGI. The ends lost 6 bases at V and 6 bases at J; junction bases unmatched: 8. The CDR3 sequence is CASRTGTGASEQYF. CDR3 nucleotides: TGTGCCAGCAGGACGGGGACAGGGGCGAGCGAGCAGTACTTC.

This sequence joins TRBV19 and TRBJ2-7; D is perhaps TRBD2 (5 bases). Trimming shortened V by 6 bases and J by 6 bases, and 18 bases separated the two germline ends. The CDR3 loop spans 14 amino acids. Germline CDR1 reads LNHDA; CDR2 reads SQIVND (reference sequence). As DNA, the CDR3 is TGTGCCAGTAGCCTTCTGGCGGGTCTTGGCGAGCAGTACTTC. Protein product: CASSLLAGLGEQYF.

The chain links TRBV28 to TRBJ2-7; 11 bases match TRBD1. The CDR3 runs to 15 residues. The germline gives CDR1 MDHEN, CDR2 SYDVKM. V shed 7 bases and J 0 bases; nucleotides not matched to a gene: 5. CDR3 DNA sequence: TGTGCCAGCAAGCCTGGGACAGGGGGCTCCTACGAGCAGTACTTC. Encoded protein: CASKPGTGGSYEQYF. Looking up the rest from reference TRBV28 and TRBJ2-7 gives the full variable domain: DVKVTQSSRYLVKRTGEKVFLECVQDMDHENMFWYRQDPGLGLRLIYFSYDVKMKEKGDIPEGYSVSREKKERFSLILESASTNQTSMYLCASKPGTGGSYEQYFGPGTRLTVT.

This chain connects TRBV7-6 to TRBJ2-7; no clear D. The germline gives CDR1 SGHVS, CDR2 FNYEAQ. V shed 8 bases and J shed 0 bases, with 11 bases lying between them. The CDR3 extends over 13 amino acids. The CDR3 region is CASEAAGSYEQYF. The CDR3 bases are TGTGCCAGCGAGGCTGCTGGCTCCTACGAGCAGTACTTC. Filled out from reference TRBV7-6 and TRBJ2-7, the complete variable domain reads GAGVSQSPRYKVTKRGQDVALRCDPISGHVSLYWYRQALGQGPEFLTYFNYEAQQDKSGLPNDRFSAERPEGSISTLTIQRTEQRDSAMYRCASEAAGSYEQYFGPGTRLTVT.

CDR3 in amino acids: CSARGQASGEQFF. CDR3 in DNA: TGCAGTGCTAGAGGACAGGCCAGCGGTGAGCAGTTCTTC. The gene calls are TRBV20-1 and TRBJ2-1, with D possibly being TRBD1 (6 bases). CDR1 and CDR2 from the germline V gene are DFQATT and SNEGSKA (reference sequence). This CDR3 has 13 residues. V lost 1 base and J lost 9, with 13 bases in between.

This clonotype was seen many times. The gene calls are TRBV18 and TRBJ2-6; no firm D call. Trimming stripped 3 bases from V and 0 bases from J, with 3 bases between. Germline V gene data show CDR1 as KGHSH and CDR2 as LQKENI. CDR3 size: 14 residues. The CDR3: CASSPGSGANVLTF. DNA for the CDR3: TGTGCCAGCTCACCCGGCTCTGGGGCCAACGTCCTGACTTTC. The full variable domain, completed using reference TRBV18 and TRBJ2-6, is NAGVMQNPRHLVRRRGQEARLRCSPMKGHSHVYWYRQLPEEGLKFMVYLQKENIIDESGMPKERFSAEFPKEGPSILRIQQVVRGDSAAYFCASSPGSGANVLTFGAGSRLTVL.